This T cell receptor (beta chain) was identified in a study of blood T cell repertoires in COVID-19. Study-level background: The origin of the acute and convalescent COVID-19 samples was the United States, Italy and Spain. The analysed material was cDNA or gDNA that came from T cells, B-cell-depleted T cells, or PBMCs.

This clone was detected a few times. J lost 1 base, V lost 5 bases, and 15 bases had no gene match. This CDR3 has 21 amino acids. Per the germline V gene, CDR1 is SGHVS and CDR2 is FNYEAQ. Original analysis: Amplification of reference gene primers provided the estimated nucleated cell counts. Assay: immunoSEQ multiplex PCR; the TCRdb copy retains only in-frame clones and omits some. For V, J and clone size, that table is used; D and trimming come from the DNA. Here the sample spans 300,000 or so clones, about 82% being singletons. The chain couples TRBV7-6 to TRBJ2-1; 15 nucleotides line up with TRBD2. The sample taken for sequencing was peripheral blood. The origin of this receptor is a woman in her forties or fifties with acute or convalescent COVID-19. The CDR3 nucleotides read TGTGCCAGCAGCCCATATCATGGACTAGCGGGAGGGCGAAGATCCTACAATGAGCAGTTCTTC. It is translated as CASSPYHGLAGGRRSYNEQFF. Complete variable domain (other parts from reference TRBV7-6 and TRBJ2-1): GAGVSQSPRYKVTKRGQDVALRCDPISGHVSLYWYRQALGQGPEFLTYFNYEAQQDKSGLPNDRFSAERPEGSISTLTIQRTEQRDSAMYRCASSPYHGLAGGRRSYNEQFFGPGTRLTVL.